These 20 T cell receptor beta chains were sequenced from one sample in a study of response to subunit inactivated influenza vaccine. TCRdb itself ran the RT-PCR reads through MiXCR, one entry per CDR3 protein. The profile shows around 570,000 distinct CDR3 sequences, 6.5% to 8% of them singletons. The specimen comprised PBMCs from blood, sampled around 2 years after vaccination. The origin of the receptors is a man aged 50-75 years who received an inactivated influenza vaccine.

This clonotype was seen more than once but under ten times. The chain employs TRBV29-1 and TRBJ2-3; 7 bases agree with TRBD1. CDR1 and CDR2 from the germline V gene are SQVTM and ANQGSEA. V shed 7 bases and J 2 bases; nucleotides not matched to a gene: 9. This CDR3 has 14 amino acids. Here the CDR3 DNA reads TGCAGCGGTACGGGACAGTTGATCACAGATACGCAGTATTTT. Translating gives CSGTGQLITDTQYF.

The chain has TRBV10-2 and TRBJ2-5; D is perhaps TRBD1 (6 bases). The V gene's germline CDR1 is WSHSY and CDR2 SAAADI. The ends were cut back, 1 base at V and 2 bases at J, with 11 bases in the middle. The CDR3 runs to 15 residues. CDR3 DNA: TGCGCCAGCAGTGAGTTCAGGGGCCCACAAGAGACCCAGTACTTC. Protein product: CASSEFRGPQETQYF.

The chain combines TRBV7-2 with TRBJ1-2, with a tentative D call TRBD1 (5 bases). The CDR3 has 13 amino acids. Germline V lookup: CDR1 SGHTA, CDR2 FQGNSA. Between the trimmed V and J ends, which lost 2 bases and 6 bases, there was a span of 10 bases. The CDR3 sequence is CASSLIQGHGYTF. CDR3 DNA sequence: TGTGCCAGCAGCTTAATTCAGGGACATGGCTACACCTTC.

This clonotype was counted at least ten times. This chain joins TRBV6-1 and TRBJ1-5, with 8 bases identical to TRBD1. Germline V CDR1 and CDR2: MNHNS, SASEGT. Trimming removed 4 bases from V and 6 bases from J; junction bases left unmatched: 8. The CDR3 totals 15 residues. The CDR3 here is CASSGRQGMGQPQHF. The CDR3 DNA follows: TGTGCCAGCAGTGGAAGACAGGGGATGGGTCAGCCCCAGCATTTT.

The gene calls are TRBV7-7 and TRBJ2-2; 7 positions agree with TRBD1. J was trimmed by 6 bases and V by 5 bases; bases with no gene match: 6. From germline, CDR1 is SSHAT and CDR2 FNYEAQ (reference sequence). This CDR3 region has 14 residues. CDR3: CASSKDRVPGELFF. CDR3 in DNA: TGTGCCAGCAGCAAAGACAGGGTGCCCGGGGAGCTGTTTTTT.

The table lists this clonotype with many counts. This chain connects TRBV27 to TRBJ2-1, with 8 bases matching TRBD2. Per germline, CDR1 MNHEY and CDR2 SMNVEV (reference sequence). Unmatched junction bases numbered 8, after V lost 1 base and J lost 3 bases. The CDR3 sequence is 17 residues long. CDR3 coding DNA: TGTGCCAGCAGTTTATTTCGGGGGGGGCCTCTCTACAATGAGCAGTTCTTC. Translated, it gives CASSLFRGGPLYNEQFF.

This clonotype was observed many times. The V call is TRBV2, the J call TRBJ1-2, with D unclear. The CDR3 loop spans 13 amino acids. Germline-derived CDR1 and CDR2 are SNHLY and FYNNEI. Trimming pared 2 bases from V and 6 bases from J, leaving 10 bases between. CDR3 sequence: CASSEREWNGYTF. The CDR3 bases are TGTGCCAGCAGTGAAAGGGAGTGGAATGGCTACACCTTC.

This sequence joins TRBV6-1 and TRBJ2-1; TRBD2 aligns across 9 bases. In germline, CDR1 is MNHNS, CDR2 SASEGT. The CDR3 loop spans 16 amino acids. The J segment lost 3 bases and the V segment lost 8 bases, leaving 11 bases of the junction unmatched. The CDR3 sequence is CASAATSGLIYNEQFF. The CDR3 bases are TGTGCCAGCGCCGCAACTAGCGGGCTAATCTACAATGAGCAGTTCTTC.

The chain carries TRBV15 and TRBJ2-5; the match to TRBD1 covers 8 bases. CDR1 is LNHNV, CDR2 YYDKDF, per germline (reference sequence). CDR3 size: 16 residues. Trimming took 5 bases from V and 0 from J; bases not matched to a gene: 8. The CDR3 protein is CATSGHGQGYQETQYF. As DNA, the CDR3 is TGTGCCACCAGCGGTCATGGACAGGGATACCAAGAGACCCAGTACTTC. Looking up the rest from reference TRBV15 and TRBJ2-5 gives the full variable domain: DAMVIQNPRYQVTQFGKPVTLSCSQTLNHNVMYWYQQKSSQAPKLLFHYYDKDFNNEADTPDNFQSRRPNTSFCFLDIRSPGLGDTAMYLCATSGHGQGYQETQYFGPGTRLLVL.

This clonotype was seen a handful of times. The rearrangement joins TRBV30 to TRBJ2-5; D is possibly TRBD1 (5 bases). Between the trimmed V and J ends, which lost 0 bases and 5 bases, there was a span of 10 bases. This CDR3 has 13 residues. The germline gives CDR1 GTSNPN, CDR2 SVGIG (reference sequence). The CDR3: CAWSVTGWETQYF. CDR3 bases: TGTGCCTGGAGTGTAACAGGATGGGAGACCCAGTACTTC.

The CDR3 nucleotides are TGTGCCAGCAGTCCAGGGTTGAGGGGTGGCTACACCTTC. This sequence encodes CASSPGLRGGYTF. The chain uses TRBV12-3 or TRBV12-4 and TRBJ1-2, with a weak D call TRBD1 (5 bases). Trimming shortened V by 5 bases and J by 7 bases, and 14 bases separated the two germline ends. This CDR3 contains 13 residues.

This clonotype was detected many times. The chain uses TRBV3-1 and TRBJ2-1, with 9 bases fitting TRBD1. Germline trimming cut 4 bases from V and 9 bases from J; bases unmatched to any gene: 7. This CDR3 comprises 14 residues. From germline, CDR1 is LGHDT and CDR2 YNNKEL (reference sequence). CDR3 DNA: TGTGCCAGCAGCCGTGGACAGGGGTCGGGTGAGCAGTTCTTC. Its protein product is CASSRGQGSGEQFF.

J is TRBJ1-5 and V is TRBV9; D may be TRBD1 (5 bases). V was clipped by 4 bases and J by 6 bases, with 14 bases between them. Looked up from germline, CDR1 is SGDLS and CDR2 is YYNGEE. The CDR3 is made up of 14 amino acids. The CDR3 reads CASSPPGYGQPQHF. CDR3 sequence (DNA): TGTGCCAGCAGCCCTCCAGGGTACGGTCAGCCCCAGCATTTT.

The chain links TRBV11-1 to TRBJ2-1; 9 bases agree with TRBD1. This CDR3 contains 18 residues. Germline CDR1 SGHAT, CDR2 FQDESV (reference sequence). Unmatched junction bases numbered 10, after V lost 4 bases and J lost 0 bases. CDR3 amino acids: CASSSEQGAGGSYNEQFF. In DNA form, the CDR3 reads TGTGCCAGCAGCTCGGAACAGGGGGCAGGCGGCTCCTACAATGAGCAGTTCTTC.

As to this clonotype: One end of the junction does not line up with germline, which may come from a read error. CDR3 amino acids: CCARGLPLRDREQNYGYTF. The DNA of the CDR3 is TGCTGTGCTAGAGGCCTACCCTTACGAGACAGGGAGCAGAACTATGGCTACACCTTC. The chain couples TRBV20-1 to TRBJ1-2; 7 bases fit TRBD1. Looked up from germline, CDR1 is DFQATT and CDR2 is SNEGSKA (reference sequence). The CDR3 runs 19 residues.

This clonotype came up many times. J is TRBJ2-7 and V is TRBV6-6; perhaps TRBD2 as D (6 bases). Trimming shortened V by 6 bases and J by 3 bases, and 9 bases separated the two germline ends. Germline CDR1 and CDR2: MNHNY and SVGAGI (reference sequence). The CDR3 has 12 amino acids. The CDR3 DNA sequence: TGTGCCAGCAGGGAGGGGAACTACGAGCAGTACTTC. Amino acid sequence: CASREGNYEQYF.

This clonotype showed up just a few times. A much larger clone lies a single base off, so this may be a read error. The chain employs TRBV3-1 and TRBJ2-5; 10 bases map to TRBD2. The CDR3 sequence is 14 residues long. The V and J ends lost 4 bases and 3 bases, in that order; junction bases with no gene match: 2. CDR1 is LGHDT, CDR2 YNNKEL, per germline (reference sequence). CDR3 in amino acids: CASSLGTSEETQYF. As DNA, the CDR3 is TGTGCCAGCAGCCTAGGGACTAGCGAAGAGACCCAGTACTTC.

The J gene is TRBJ1-2, the V gene TRBV28; D call uncertain. Germline V gene lookup returns CDR1 MDHEN and CDR2 SYDVKM. This CDR3 contains 10 residues. V gave up 8 bases and J gave up 7 bases, with 8 bases separating them. The CDR3 spells CASSDFGYTF. The CDR3 DNA reads as TGTGCCAGCTCCGACTTTGGCTACACCTTC.

This clonotype has only a few counts. The J gene is TRBJ2-3, the V gene TRBV20-1; the match to TRBD2 covers 9 bases. Germline assignment: CDR1 DFQATT and CDR2 SNEGSKA (reference sequence). The ends lost 5 bases at V and 6 bases at J; junction bases unmatched: 9. The CDR3 is made up of 14 amino acids. CDR3 amino acids: CSADPASGTDTQYF. As DNA, the CDR3 is TGCAGTGCTGACCCGGCTAGCGGGACCGATACGCAGTATTTT.

The chain joins TRBV7-2 to TRBJ1-6, with 12 nucleotides matching TRBD1. The V gene end was trimmed by 5 bases and the J gene end by 10 bases; junction bases not matched to a gene: 6. The CDR3 consists of 15 residues. CDR1 SGHTA and CDR2 FQGNSA come from the germline V gene. The CDR3 loop reads CASSPGTGGMSPLHF. Here the CDR3 DNA reads TGTGCCAGCAGCCCCGGGACAGGGGGCATGTCACCCCTCCACTTT.